What follows are 10 T cell receptor beta chains derived from one specimen sequenced in a study of immune heterogeneity within non-small cell lung tumors listed by TCRdb under 2018. The TCR template was genomic DNA extracted from bulk tumor tissue, and about 0.6 ug of gDNA was amplified for each sample. Multiple biopsies per primary tumor were taken during surgery, spaced as far apart as possible within the tumor mass. Patients in the study cohort, which was described as untreated, were newly diagnosed NSCLC cases going through curative surgery. Sequenced on a HiSeq X Ten. A multiplex PCR system amplified the TCR beta CDR3 region, with a first 10-cycle round using 32 V-gene forward and 13 J-gene reverse primers. The public reads were quality trimmed at Q25 with fastp and then assembled into clones with MiXCR by TCRdb, keeping productive beta chains. Each record represents a unique CDR3 protein, reported with the most common genes and DNA among its rows. The sample table shows 2,500 to 3,500 distinct CDR3 sequences, and just over 45% are seen once. The ten largest clones take up more than 8% of the sample.

Sequencing input: lung tumor tissue. Receptors originate from a woman aged 60-75 years with non-small cell lung cancer.

The J gene is TRBJ1-5, the V gene TRBV6-9; weak D call: TRBD1 (5 bases). This CDR3 is built from 15 residues. CDR1 MNHGY and CDR2 SVAAGI come from the germline V gene. With 0 bases removed from V and 6 bases from J, the gap between germline ends came to 12 bases. This CDR3 reads CASSYSWGSGQPQHF. CDR3 DNA: TGTGCCAGCAGTTATTCTTGGGGGTCCGGTCAGCCCCAGCATTTT.

This sequence joins TRBV20-1 and TRBJ2-1; D gene ambiguous. Trimming took off 3 bases at V and 4 bases at J, with 7 bases between the two ends. CDR3 length: 12 residues. The germline CDR1 and CDR2 sequences are DFQATT and SNEGSKA (reference sequence). The DNA for the CDR3 is TGCAGTGCTAGCCTAAATTACAATGAGCAGTTCTTC. Translating gives CSASLNYNEQFF.

A few counts support this clonotype. The rearrangement uses TRBV28 and TRBJ2-1; TRBD2 is a possible D gene (5 bases). Germline CDR1 is MDHEN and CDR2 is SYDVKM. The CDR3 totals 12 residues. Trimming shortened V by 2 bases and J by 8 bases, and 7 bases separated the two germline ends. CDR3 nucleotides: TGTGCCAGCAGTTTAATGGGAGATGAGCAGTTCTTC. This encodes CASSLMGDEQFF.

By share, this clonotype ranks as large. The chain is built from TRBV20-1 and TRBJ1-1; the match to TRBD1 covers 7 bases. The V and J ends lost 6 bases and 3 bases, in that order; junction bases with no gene match: 16. Germline assignment: CDR1 DFQATT and CDR2 SNEGSKA (reference sequence). The CDR3 extends over 16 amino acids. CDR3 DNA sequence: TGCAGTGCCACCCCCATCACTAATAGGGGGCACACTGAAGCTTTCTTT. The encoded protein is CSATPITNRGHTEAFF.

The chain has TRBV19 and TRBJ1-6; D is undetermined. The CDR3 is made up of 14 amino acids. The V end lost 4 bases, the J end lost 10 bases, and 14 bases lay between the germline ends. The V gene's germline CDR1 is LNHDA and CDR2 SQIVND (reference sequence). The CDR3 DNA reads TGTGCCAGTAGTACTTTCGGGGAGGCCTCACCCCTCCACTTT. Translation: CASSTFGEASPLHF.

This clonotype was recorded a few times. The chain joins TRBV18 to TRBJ2-1, with 14 bases lining up with TRBD2. Germline CDR1 KGHSH, CDR2 LQKENI. The CDR3 consists of 17 residues. The junction had 14 bases not matched to a gene; V was cut back by 6 bases and J by 10 bases. The CDR3 here is CASSLGTSGSSLGEQFF. In DNA, the CDR3 is TGTGCCAGCTCCCTTGGGACTAGCGGGAGTAGTCTTGGCGAGCAGTTCTTC.

The rearrangement links TRBV27 to TRBJ1-5, with unresolved D. Germline-derived CDR1 and CDR2 are MNHEY and SMNVEV (reference sequence). V gave up 3 bases and J gave up 7 bases, with 10 bases separating them. This CDR3 has 13 amino acids. The CDR3 reads CASSFIGGQPQHF. The CDR3 DNA reads as TGTGCCAGCAGTTTCATCGGTGGCCAGCCCCAGCATTTT.

The J gene is TRBJ2-1, the V gene TRBV6-1; 8 positions agree with TRBD2. This CDR3 has 17 amino acids. V lost 7 bases to trimming and J lost 7 bases; unmatched junction nucleotides: 18. Germline values: CDR1 MNHNS, CDR2 SASEGT. In DNA form, the CDR3 reads TGTGCCAGCATCTGGACTATCGGGAGGGCCATCGTAAATGAGCAGTTCTTC. Its translation: CASIWTIGRAIVNEQFF.

The sample holds a few counts of this clonotype. CDR3 sequence: CASSFVEGSGGYTF. The CDR3 DNA follows: TGTGCCAGCAGCTTCGTGGAGGGCTCGGGCGGCTACACCTTC. The rearrangement uses TRBV7-2 and TRBJ1-2; D remains ambiguous. The CDR3 consists of 14 residues. V was pared by 3 bases and J by 8 bases, with 16 bases between. Germline V lookup: CDR1 SGHTA, CDR2 FQGNSA. The full variable domain, with the rest looked up from reference TRBV7-2 and TRBJ1-2, is GAGVSQSPSNKVTEKGKDVELRCDPISGHTALYWYRQSLGQGLEFLIYFQGNSAPDKSGLPSDRFSAERTGGSVSTLTIQRTQQEDSAVYLCASSFVEGSGGYTFGSGTRLTVV.

V and J are TRBV28 and TRBJ1-4; D gene unclear. CDR1 and CDR2 from the germline V gene are MDHEN and SYDVKM. The CDR3 consists of 15 residues. The V and J ends lost 5 bases and 0 bases respectively, with 10 bases between them. CDR3 bases: TGTGCCAGCAGTCCCAAGTCTTCAACTAATGAAAAACTGTTTTTT. Translating it yields CASSPKSSTNEKLFF.